This record concerns one TCR beta chain sequence. The CDR3 loop spans 17 amino acids. Trimming cost V 2 bases and J 6 bases; bases outside gene matches: 10. Germline V gene lookup returns CDR1 SGHVS and CDR2 FNYEAQ. This sample was taken from a study of cytomegalovirus exposure and HLA in healthy donors. Amplification used 60 Vbeta primers and 13 Jbeta primers. Sequencing used immunoSEQ multiplex PCR; TCRdb keeps in-frame clones, though not all of them. The sample has approximately 140,000 clones, around three quarters seen once. V usage is TRBV7-6 and J usage is TRBJ2-2, with 9 bases lining up with TRBD1. Sequences were obtained from PBMCs. The source of this sequence is a man in his forties in good health and CMV-seropositive. CDR3 residues: CASSLLSTGGYAGELFF. DNA of the CDR3: TGTGCCAGCAGCTTATTATCGACAGGGGGTTACGCCGGGGAGCTGTTTTTT.